The 7 T cell receptor beta chains in this list originate from one sample, sequenced in a study of cytomegalovirus exposure and HLA in healthy donors. The PCR ran on 60 Vbeta and 13 Jbeta primers. The method was immunoSEQ multiplex PCR; TCRdb's version includes in-frame clones alone and lacks a portion of them. The sample consists of approximately 110,000 clones, about two thirds of them appearing once. Sequenced: PBMCs. These receptors were collected from a woman between 40 and 50 years old in good health and CMV-seropositive.

V is TRBV7-2 and J is TRBJ1-1; 7 positions agree with TRBD1. This CDR3 contains 15 residues. With 5 bases clipped from V and 1 base from J, the junction kept 7 bases outside the gene matches. CDR1 and CDR2 (germline): SGHTA, FQGNSA. CDR3 DNA sequence: TGTGCCAGCAGCCAAAGGACAGGCAAGAACACTGAAGCTTTCTTT. Its protein product is CASSQRTGKNTEAFF.

The chain is built from TRBV6-5 and TRBJ1-2; TRBD1 matches 7 bases. This CDR3 region has 13 residues. Per germline, CDR1 MNHEY and CDR2 SVGAGI. With V trimmed by 5 bases and J by 3 bases, 3 bases remained unmatched. The CDR3 loop is CASSRDRYYGYTF. The CDR3, as DNA: TGTGCCAGCAGTCGGGACAGATACTATGGCTACACCTTC.

This chain uses TRBV19 with TRBJ2-5; TRBD2 might be the D (6 bases). This CDR3 comprises 13 residues. Germline values: CDR1 LNHDA, CDR2 SQIVND (reference sequence). V dropped 6 bases and J dropped 5 bases, with 13 bases sitting between them. DNA for the CDR3: TGTGCCAGTAGCAAGACTAGTTCGGAGACCCAGTACTTC. Amino acids: CASSKTSSETQYF. The full variable domain, in which reference TRBV19 and TRBJ2-5 provide the parts outside the CDR3, is DGGITQSPKYLFRKEGQNVTLSCEQNLNHDAMYWYRQDPGQGLRLIYYSQIVNDFQKGDIAEGYSVSREKKESFPLTVTSAQKNPTAFYLCASSKTSSETQYFGPGTRLLVL.

CDR3 coding DNA: TGTGCCAGCAGCCTACAAGAGACAGGGCACGGCGGCTACACCTTC. Its translation is CASSLQETGHGGYTF. This chain connects TRBV7-6 to TRBJ1-2; TRBD1 matches 7 bases. This CDR3 region has 15 residues. Germline V lookup: CDR1 SGHVS, CDR2 FNYEAQ. V trimming: 5 bases; J trimming: 8 bases; junction bases outside the gene matches: 14.

The CDR3 sequence: CASSPPGQGAFGEQYF. Written as DNA, the CDR3 is TGTGCCAGCAGCCCCCCGGGACAGGGGGCATTCGGCGAGCAGTACTTC. The rearrangement links TRBV13 to TRBJ2-7, with 12 bases lining up with TRBD1. The CDR3 contains 16 residues. The V gene end was trimmed by 5 bases and the J gene end by 6 bases; junction bases not matched to a gene: 11. Looked up from germline, CDR1 is PRHDT and CDR2 is FYEKMQ (reference sequence).

This CDR3 reads CASSTPRGRYEQYF. In nucleotides, the CDR3 is TGTGCCAGCAGCACCCCAAGGGGGCGATACGAGCAGTACTTC. This chain links TRBV7-8 with TRBJ2-7, with 7 bases aligning to TRBD1. V lost 5 bases to trimming and J lost 4 bases; unmatched junction nucleotides: 8. Germline lookup yields CDR1 SGHVS and CDR2 FQNEAQ. CDR3 length: 14 residues.

The chain recombines TRBV7-9 with TRBJ2-1; 9 bases align to TRBD2. The CDR3 consists of 15 residues. J was trimmed by 9 bases and V by 3 bases; bases with no gene match: 9. Germline loops: CDR1 SEHNR, CDR2 FQNEAQ (reference sequence). CDR3 sequence: CASSFSGGYSSEQFF. The CDR3 coding sequence is TGTGCCAGCAGCTTCAGCGGGGGGTATTCCAGTGAGCAGTTCTTC.